The next 24 T cell receptor beta chains were all read from a single sample in a study of OX40 agonist ivuxolimab in advanced cancers. Using immunoSEQ multiplex PCR, the repertoire was profiled, and TCRdb retains in-frame clones only, with some absent. The repertoire holds roughly 92,000 clones, with approximately 84% as singletons. Sequenced material: CD4+ or CD8+ T cells sorted from blood, taken in a trial of the OX40 agonist ivuxolimab. These receptors were taken from an adult with an advanced solid tumor such as melanoma, head and neck, liver or kidney cancer.

The V gene is TRBV6-5, the J gene TRBJ2-3, with D possibly matching TRBD1 (6 bases). V gave up 7 bases and J gave up 0 bases, with 8 bases separating them. The germline V gene encodes CDR1 MNHEY and CDR2 SVGAGI. The CDR3 is made up of 13 amino acids. The CDR3 DNA reads TGTGCCAGCAAACAGGGAAGCACAGATACGCAGTATTTT. Encoded protein: CASKQGSTDTQYF.

This rearrangement joins TRBV5-4 to TRBJ2-7; D not resolved. This CDR3 has 14 residues. Deletions cut 0 bases from V and 2 bases from J, with 9 bases between. Germline V CDR1 and CDR2: SGHNT, YYREEE (reference sequence). The CDR3 DNA reads as TGTGCCAGCAGCTTGGGTCAGAGACCCTACGAGCAGTACTTC. Translation: CASSLGQRPYEQYF.

The gene calls are TRBV7-2 and TRBJ2-3; D not certain. V was pared by 1 base and J by 2 bases, with 7 bases between. From germline, CDR1 is SGHTA and CDR2 FQGNSA. The CDR3 covers 14 residues. This chain's CDR3 is CASSLGVFTDTQYF. The CDR3 coding sequence is TGTGCCAGCAGCTTAGGGGTATTCACAGATACGCAGTATTTT.

This chain connects TRBV2 to TRBJ2-7; weak D call: TRBD2 (6 bases). This CDR3 is built from 15 residues. CDR1 is SNHLY, CDR2 FYNNEI, per germline. V was clipped by 4 bases and J by 4 bases, with 17 bases between them. The CDR3 is CASSVWGEGYYEQYF. Here the CDR3 DNA reads TGTGCCAGCAGTGTGTGGGGGGAAGGGTATTACGAGCAGTACTTC.

V usage is TRBV6-5 and J usage is TRBJ2-7, with a possible D match to TRBD1 (5 bases). There are 14 residues in the CDR3. In germline, CDR1 is MNHEY, CDR2 SVGAGI. Trimming pared 2 bases from V and 6 bases from J, leaving 14 bases between. CDR3 region: CASSYQQALSEQYF. CDR3 DNA sequence: TGTGCCAGCAGTTACCAACAGGCCCTCTCCGAGCAGTACTTC.

The rearrangement uses TRBV6-5 and TRBJ1-5, with 9 bases fitting TRBD1. The CDR3 extends over 13 amino acids. Germline V lookup: CDR1 MNHEY, CDR2 SVGAGI. Trimming cost V 8 bases and J 3 bases; bases outside gene matches: 2. In DNA form, the CDR3 reads TGTGCCAGCCGGGACAGGGACAATCAGCCCCAGCATTTT. This encodes CASRDRDNQPQHF.

The V call is TRBV10-3, the J call TRBJ2-7; perhaps TRBD1 as D (6 bases). This CDR3 contains 14 residues. V gave up 3 bases and J gave up 9 bases, with 18 bases separating them. Germline V gives CDR1 ENHRY, CDR2 SYGVKD. Here the CDR3 DNA reads TGTGCCATCAGTGAATTAGATAAGGGGACACCGCAGTACTTC. Its translation: CAISELDKGTPQYF.

The chain carries TRBV7-8 and TRBJ2-3, with D possibly matching TRBD1 (5 bases). The CDR3 runs 13 residues. Trimming removed 1 base from V and 8 bases from J, with 10 bases in between. Germline V gene data show CDR1 as SGHVS and CDR2 as FQNEAQ. The CDR3 loop is CASSLGDGATQYF. CDR3 DNA sequence: TGTGCCAGCAGCTTAGGGGATGGGGCTACGCAGTATTTT.

This chain connects TRBV7-6 to TRBJ1-3; D is uncertain. Germline assignment: CDR1 SGHVS and CDR2 FNYEAQ. The germline V and J ends were trimmed by 6 bases and 2 bases, with 17 bases remaining between them. The CDR3 runs 16 residues. The CDR3 here is CASSSPQTGAGNTIYF. The CDR3 DNA reads TGTGCCAGCAGTTCGCCTCAAACCGGGGCTGGAAACACCATATATTTT.

The chain combines TRBV7-6 with TRBJ1-3, with no clear D. Germline assignment: CDR1 SGHVS and CDR2 FNYEAQ. The CDR3 sequence is 14 residues long. V dropped 1 base and J dropped 1 base, with 5 bases sitting between them. In nucleotides, the CDR3 is TGTGCCAGCAGCTTAGATGCATCTGGAAACACCATATATTTT. Translating gives CASSLDASGNTIYF.

The chain is built from TRBV27 and TRBJ2-7, with D unresolved. Deletions cut 5 bases from V and 0 bases from J, with 11 bases between. This CDR3 region has 14 residues. The V gene's germline CDR1 is MNHEY and CDR2 SMNVEV (reference sequence). CDR3 in DNA: TGTGCCAGCAGTCTCCTTTCGAGCTCCTACGAGCAGTACTTC. Its translation: CASSLLSSSYEQYF.

The chain uses TRBV11-1 and TRBJ1-1; the match to TRBD1 covers 7 bases. There are 14 residues in the CDR3. Per germline, CDR1 SGHAT and CDR2 FQDESV (reference sequence). V trimming: 3 bases; J trimming: 6 bases; junction bases outside the gene matches: 7. The CDR3 reads CASSFLTGSAEAFF. The CDR3 bases are TGTGCCAGCAGCTTCCTGACAGGGAGCGCTGAAGCTTTCTTT.

V is TRBV5-1 and J is TRBJ2-7, with D unclear. The V gene's germline CDR1 is SGHRS and CDR2 YFSETQ. There are 14 residues in the CDR3. V was cut by 3 bases and J by 0 bases, with 10 bases left in between. CDR3 nucleotide sequence: TGCGCCAGCAGCTCCCCGGGTTACTCCTACGAGCAGTACTTC. Residues: CASSSPGYSYEQYF.

The chain links TRBV5-1 to TRBJ1-1; 7 nucleotides agree with TRBD1. The germline CDR1 and CDR2 sequences are SGHRS and YFSETQ. The CDR3 runs to 12 residues. Trimming cost V 9 bases and J 5 bases; bases outside gene matches: 7. As DNA, the CDR3 is TGCGCCACTCGCCAGGGGGGGACTGAAGCTTTCTTT. It is translated as CATRQGGTEAFF.

The chain is built from TRBV11-2 and TRBJ2-6; D ambiguous. CDR1 and CDR2 from the germline V gene are SGHAT and FQNNGV. The CDR3 spans 15 residues. Trimming left V 1 base short and J 7 bases short, with 11 bases between. CDR3 region: CASSLGVLGANVLTF. The CDR3 nucleotides are TGTGCCAGCAGCTTAGGAGTCCTGGGAGCCAACGTCCTGACTTTC.

The chain employs TRBV30 and TRBJ1-2; D is ambiguous. Germline assignment: CDR1 GTSNPN and CDR2 SVGIG (reference sequence). The CDR3 sequence is 13 residues long. Trimming took 3 bases from V and 5 from J, leaving 13 bases between them. The CDR3 spells CAWSPSYIYGYTF. CDR3 coding DNA: TGTGCCTGGAGCCCCAGCTACATTTATGGCTACACCTTC.

This clone was seen just once. The genes are TRBV6-5 and TRBJ2-7; D is possibly TRBD1 (6 bases). Germline CDR1 is MNHEY and CDR2 is SVGAGI. This CDR3 is 14 amino acids long. Trimming took 6 bases from V and 6 from J, leaving 18 bases between them. CDR3 sequence: CASSQGRGRTEQYF. Written as DNA, the CDR3 is TGTGCCAGCAGCCAGGGGCGAGGGCGAACCGAGCAGTACTTC.

The chain employs TRBV29-1 and TRBJ1-2, with 7 bases that match TRBD1. The CDR3 consists of 14 residues. The J segment lost 0 bases and the V segment lost 5 bases, leaving 6 bases of the junction unmatched. The germline gives CDR1 SQVTM, CDR2 ANQGSEA. The CDR3 DNA follows: TGCAGCGTTCGCCGGGACAGAGCTAACTATGGCTACACCTTC. It is translated as CSVRRDRANYGYTF. The whole variable domain, filled in from reference TRBV29-1 and TRBJ1-2, reads SAVISQKPSRDICQRGTSLTIQCQVDSQVTMMFWYRQQPGQSLTLIATANQGSEATYESGFVIDKFPISRPNLTFSTLTVSNMSPEDSSIYLCSVRRDRANYGYTFGSGTRLTVV.

J is TRBJ2-3 and V is TRBV7-2; D is unclear. V dropped 1 base and J dropped 2 bases, with 7 bases sitting between them. Looked up from germline, CDR1 is SGHTA and CDR2 is FQGNSA. The CDR3 is 14 residues long. The CDR3 DNA sequence: TGTGCCAGCAGCTTAGTGGTATCCACAGATACGCAGTATTTT. Translated, it gives CASSLVVSTDTQYF.

The genes are TRBV27 and TRBJ1-5, with TRBD1 identical over 9 bases. Trimming at V came to 6 bases and at J to 3 bases, leaving 9 bases not matched to a gene. The length of the CDR3 is 16 residues. Germline lookup yields CDR1 MNHEY and CDR2 SMNVEV (reference sequence). CDR3 in DNA: TGTGCCAGCAGCCGTGAGACAGGGGGTCCCAATCAGCCCCAGCATTTT. It translates to CASSRETGGPNQPQHF.

The chain joins TRBV2 to TRBJ1-3; D gene unclear. CDR1 and CDR2 from the germline V gene are SNHLY and FYNNEI. With 3 bases removed from V and 2 bases from J, the gap between germline ends came to 5 bases. This CDR3 is 13 amino acids long. The CDR3 sequence: CASSDPPGNTIYF. CDR3 nucleotide sequence: TGTGCCAGCAGTGATCCTCCTGGAAACACCATATATTTT.

This chain joins TRBV9 and TRBJ2-2; a possible D gene is TRBD2 (6 bases). V was clipped by 3 bases and J by 4 bases, with 16 bases between them. The CDR3 totals 16 residues. Germline loops: CDR1 SGDLS, CDR2 YYNGEE. The CDR3 DNA follows: TGTGCCAGCAGCGAGGGGACTTCAGGGAGCACCGGGGAGCTGTTTTTT. Translation: CASSEGTSGSTGELFF. The variable domain in full, with the rest retrieved from reference TRBV9 and TRBJ2-2, is DSGVTQTPKHLITATGQRVTLRCSPRSGDLSVYWYQQSLDQGLQFLIQYYNGEERAKGNILERFSAQQFPDLHSELNLSSLELGDSALYFCASSEGTSGSTGELFFGEGSRLTVL.

This chain connects TRBV9 to TRBJ2-1; D gene unclear. V shed 0 bases and J shed 7 bases, with 14 bases lying between them. This CDR3 is 15 amino acids long. Germline V gives CDR1 SGDLS, CDR2 YYNGEE. As DNA, the CDR3 is TGTGCCAGCAGCGTAGAACCCGATAGTGCGAATGAGCAGTTCTTC. Translated: CASSVEPDSANEQFF.

The gene calls are TRBV4-2 and TRBJ2-1; D is undetermined. The CDR3 contains 14 residues. The germline gives CDR1 LGHNA, CDR2 YNFKEQ. V lost 5 bases to trimming and J lost 9 bases, with 17 bases between them. The CDR3 loop is CASSLYASASEQFF. CDR3 nucleotides: TGTGCCAGCAGCTTGTATGCGTCGGCTAGTGAGCAGTTCTTC.